This T cell receptor beta chain appears in the sequencing data of a study of T cells in Graves' hyperthyroidism and ophthalmopathy. The study's findings and limits: Onset of ophthalmopathy came a median approximately 6.8 months after the model predicted it.

This clonotype was seen ten or more times. Its target is not known. RNA transcripts served as the template for amplifying TCR beta CDR3 regions. The HTBI primer set served for first-round RT-PCR of the TCR CDR3. In TCRdb, the multiplex PCR reads were re-called with MiXCR into one record per CDR3 protein. The sample lists a few hundred thousand distinct CDR3 sequences, approximately 23% seen once, with about 49% in the top ten. The V gene lost 5 bases and the J gene lost 3 bases, with 16 bases spanning the gap. The CDR3 is 15 amino acids. The V gene's germline CDR1 is SGHVS and CDR2 FQNEAQ. The chain combines TRBV7-8 with TRBJ1-1, with D perhaps matching TRBD1 (5 bases). Input material: blood. The TCR sequence derives from a woman between 65 and 79 years old with Graves' ophthalmopathy. CDR3 amino acids: CASSPPPRGYTEAFF. DNA for the CDR3: TGTGCCAGCAGCCCACCCCCTAGGGGTTACACTGAAGCTTTCTTT.